This entry features one T cell receptor beta chain sequence. The clone's antigen remains unknown. No base quality values were provided; no much bigger clone lies one nucleotide off. The data stem from a study of PD-1 blockade in mismatch repair-deficient tumors (dated by TCRdb to between 2016 and 2019). Study-level background: Between late 2013 and 2016, the trial enrolled roughly 80 consecutive patients with roughly twelve types of mismatch repair-deficient cancer, all of whom had received prior treatment and were progressing. Tumor-associated T cell clones in the peripheral blood of patients responding to PD-1 blockade were tracked using deep sequencing of TCR CDR3 regions. General conclusions and limits of the study: Rapid expansion after pembrolizumab followed by contraction, generally before radiologic responses, was shown by tumor-resident clones, which were often undetectable in blood before treatment.

The germline V gene (reference sequence) sets CDR1 to SEHNR and CDR2 to FQNEAQ. The CDR3, from cysteine to phenylalanine, totals 15 residues. Solely the CDR3 DNA is kept, with 45 bases framed from the first base. Trimming leaves V shorter by 2 bases and J shorter by 7 bases, with the junction holding 6 bases beyond the gene matches. The time point label corresponds to: peripheral blood 12 weeks after first pembrolizumab dose. For every enrolled patient, mismatch repair deficiency was confirmed by either polymerase chain reaction or immunohistochemistry. TCR sequencing was carried out for a few patients who responded to pembrolizumab therapy. The phase II trial prospectively tested pembrolizumab PD-1 blockade in advanced mismatch repair-deficient cancers regardless of tissue of origin. Serial peripheral blood T cell samples were collected before and at multiple times after starting PD-1 blockade. Blood sampling times were expressed in weeks after the first pembrolizumab dose.

Library construction relied on the immunoSEQ multiplex PCR assay. The table comes from immuneACCESS by way of TCRdb, which keeps in-frame sequences with V and J called. Part of the clones is missing from these tables; in studies checked, under half for an unresolved V gene and the rest for unknown reasons. This sample lists about 84,000 clones; roughly 80% were detected once. The top ten clonotypes cover more than 2.5% of the sample. The starting material was peripheral blood, obtained 12 weeks after starting pembrolizumab. This receptor was obtained from an adult with mismatch repair-deficient cancer. The receptor chain draws on TRBV7-9 and TRBJ2-1, with TRBD2 matching 9 junction bases. The CDR3 reads CASSLSTSGLNEQFF. In nucleotide form, the sequence is TGTGCCAGCAGCTTAAGCACTAGCGGGTTGAATGAGCAGTTCTTC.